This T cell receptor (beta chain) is drawn from a study of blood T cell repertoires in COVID-19. About the research overall: Samples representing acute and convalescent COVID-19 were sourced from the United States, Italy and Spain. The cDNA or gDNA used as material had been derived from T cells, B-cell-depleted T cells, or PBMCs.

V lost 0 bases, J lost 3 bases, and 8 bases stayed unmatched. This CDR3 spans 16 amino acids. Germline loops: CDR1 SGHDT, CDR2 YYEEEE. As processed by the authors: The authors estimated nucleated cell counts from reference gene primer amplification. The data were produced by immunoSEQ multiplex PCR, yet TCRdb's version contains in-frame clones alone and is incomplete. The DNA gave D and trimming, while V, J and clone size come from that table. The sample has over 75,000 clones, around 81% seen once; the top ten hold more than 15%. This chain links TRBV5-6 with TRBJ2-7, with 8 bases identical to TRBD1. The TCR was taken from a human donor in a cohort sampled during active COVID-19. Sequencing input: peripheral blood. CDR3: CASSLGKTGVFYEQYF. The CDR3 region has the DNA TGTGCCAGCAGCTTGGGTAAGACAGGGGTGTTCTACGAGCAGTACTTC.